This T cell receptor (beta chain) was obtained from a study of monozygotic twins with cystic fibrosis (dated by TCRdb to about 2021). Regarding the complete study: Around 3.1 micrograms of fragmented DNA went through 15 PCR cycles to produce barcoded libraries. Made up mostly of children and adolescents, the cohort included ten female and six male twin pairs ranging in age from about 2.0 to 36.4 years, with a median of around 9 years. Data for three of the twin pairs had been reported previously in another context. The study compared TCR beta repertoires within and between 16 monozygotic twin pairs with cystic fibrosis to assess genetic influence on V and J gene usage. On the day blood was drawn, the twins' weight-for-height and FEVPerc (FEV1 disease centile) were ranked against those of the roughly 970 cohort participants.

Reading from cysteine to phenylalanine, the CDR3 counts 14 amino acids. Only the CDR3 DNA stays, 42 bases, in frame from base 1. Sequences SGDLS (CDR1) and YYNGEE (CDR2) are obtained from the germline V gene. V and J are truncated by 7 bases and 2 bases respectively, leaving an intervening sequence of 15 bases. For this clone: It lacks a known antigen. No quality values exist for individual bases; no much larger clone is one base distant.

Study-wide findings and limitations: Simpson clonality was generally low (median around 0.01), suggesting a naive-dominated repertoire, with higher clonality in the most severely affected patients. Only a small cohort was studied, and no association of shared CDR3 numbers with age, concordance or disease severity was found. V gene usage was most similar to the co-twin for 13 of 16 pairs, and J usage for 8 of 16 pairs, suggesting genetic constraints. Nucleotide-identical clonotype sharing was significantly higher within monozygotic CF twin pairs than between unrelated CF individuals (P = 0.000026, Mann-Whitney).

The twin pairs came from the European Cystic Fibrosis Twin and Sibling Study Cohort, a cohort that recruited patients from over a hundred CF clinics across 14 European countries. Both zygosity and CFTR genotype were checked in-house, and zygosity was tested with multiplex PCR across nine short tandem repeat loci. Peripheral blood was sampled from each twin, and clinical parameters were recorded on the day of blood sampling. Genomic DNA was isolated from peripheral blood cells with phenol/chloroform and kept in TE buffer at 4 degrees C. Following the manufacturer's instructions, TCR beta CDR3 regions were amplified by multiplex PCR with the immunoSEQ immune profiling system. Sequencing was performed on an Illumina NextSeq system. Concerning the study's data processing: The immunoSEQ Analyzer platform handled processing of the sequence data, and clonality was calculated by taking the square root of Simpson's index of productive rearrangements. V and J usage similarity was measured by Jensen-Shannon distance, and CDR3 generation probabilities were computed with OLGA. Shared CDR3 sequences were searched in the immuneACCESS database (August 2020) and in VDJdb (December 2020). TCRdb retrieved this table from immuneACCESS and kept in-frame rearrangements only. Not all clones are present; in checked studies, unresolved V genes account for under half, and no reason is known for the remainder. V, J and clone size were drawn from that table, and D and trimming were deduced from the DNA. The sample records 34,000 or so clones, about nine tenths of which are singletons. Clones ranked in the top ten supply 0.15% to 0.2% of the sample.

What was sequenced was blood. This chain is built from TRBV9 and TRBJ2-5; TRBD1 could be the D gene, as 6 bases match. This TCR derives from a boy between 2 and 10 years old with cystic fibrosis. The DNA sequence is given as TGTGCCAGCGCACCGCCTCAGGGGCAAGAGACCCAGTACTTC. Translated, this gives CASAPPQGQETQYF.